This TCR beta chain stems from a study of blood T cell repertoires in COVID-19. The wider study: Donors in the United States, Italy and Spain gave samples during acute or convalescent COVID-19. In each case, the material was cDNA or gDNA derived from T cells, B-cell-depleted T cells, or PBMCs.

Per the germline V gene, CDR1 is MDHEN and CDR2 is SYDVKM. V was shortened by 6 bases and J by 3 bases, with 9 bases between the two germline ends. The CDR3 covers 13 residues. Per the original data handling: Amplification of reference gene primers provided the estimated nucleated cell counts. Generated by immunoSEQ multiplex PCR, the TCRdb table keeps only in-frame clones and is missing some. Clonal size and the V and J genes are those of that table, whereas D and trimming came from the DNA. This table has fewer than 350,000 clones, about nine tenths appearing once. Ages ranged from about 18 to 89 years, with residence in more than 20 US areas.

The V gene is TRBV28, the J gene TRBJ2-1; perhaps TRBD2 as D (6 bases). Sequenced input: PBMCs or T cells enriched from blood (not recorded which). The receptor was isolated from a woman in her 30s with acute COVID-19. CDR3 bases: TGTGCCAGCAGACCGGGACTCTACAATGAGCAGTTCTTC. The encoded protein is CASRPGLYNEQFF.